This paragraph reports one TCR beta chain. Antigen specificity is unknown. The record originates from a study of CD8 T cells in ankylosing spondylitis. Notes on the study in general: Ankylosing spondylitis blood appeared to be characterized by a TCR beta motif of roughly eight highly homologous variants.

The germline V gene has CDR1 SGHDT and CDR2 YYEEEE. V was clipped by 4 bases and J by 5 bases; unmatched bases: 5. This CDR3 has 14 residues. Quantitative molecular-barcoded 5'-RACE generated the TCR beta libraries. TCRdb analysed the 5' RACE reads with MiXCR anew, one entry per CDR3 protein. The table has about 360,000 distinct CDR3 sequences, 20% to 25% seen once. This receptor was obtained from a male donor with ankylosing spondylitis or in good health (not recorded which). The chain carries TRBV5-6 and TRBJ2-7; 11 bases match TRBD1. The sequencing sample was made of blood, either unsorted or a sorted T cell fraction (not recorded which). CDR3 DNA: TGTGCCAGCAGCCAGGGACAGGGGGTGGACGAGCAGTACTTC. Translated: CASSQGQGVDEQYF.